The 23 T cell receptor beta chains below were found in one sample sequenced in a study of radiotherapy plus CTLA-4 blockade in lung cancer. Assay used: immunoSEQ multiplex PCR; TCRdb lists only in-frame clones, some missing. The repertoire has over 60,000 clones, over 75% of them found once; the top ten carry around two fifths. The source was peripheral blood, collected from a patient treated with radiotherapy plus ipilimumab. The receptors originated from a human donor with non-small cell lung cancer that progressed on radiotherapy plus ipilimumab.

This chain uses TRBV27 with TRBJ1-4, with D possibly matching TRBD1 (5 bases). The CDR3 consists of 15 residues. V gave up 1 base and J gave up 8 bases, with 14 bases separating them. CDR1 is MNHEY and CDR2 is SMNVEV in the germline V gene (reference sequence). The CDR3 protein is CASSLYPGSGEKLFF. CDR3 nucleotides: TGTGCCAGCAGTTTATATCCAGGGAGTGGGGAAAAACTGTTTTTT.

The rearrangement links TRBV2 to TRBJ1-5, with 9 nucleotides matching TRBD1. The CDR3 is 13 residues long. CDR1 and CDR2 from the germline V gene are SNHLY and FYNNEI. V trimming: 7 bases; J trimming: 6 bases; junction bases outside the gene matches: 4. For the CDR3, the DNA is TGTGCCAGCACCGGACAGGGGAGTCAGCCCCAGCATTTT. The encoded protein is CASTGQGSQPQHF.

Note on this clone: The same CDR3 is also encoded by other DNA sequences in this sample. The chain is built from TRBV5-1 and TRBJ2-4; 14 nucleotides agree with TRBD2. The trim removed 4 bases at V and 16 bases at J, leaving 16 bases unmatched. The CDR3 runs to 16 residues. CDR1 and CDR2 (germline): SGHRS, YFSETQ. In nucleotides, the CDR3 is TGCGCCAGCAGCCCTCTTGCTGGACTAGCGGGAGGAGGGGGTTACTTC. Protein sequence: CASSPLAGLAGGGGYF.

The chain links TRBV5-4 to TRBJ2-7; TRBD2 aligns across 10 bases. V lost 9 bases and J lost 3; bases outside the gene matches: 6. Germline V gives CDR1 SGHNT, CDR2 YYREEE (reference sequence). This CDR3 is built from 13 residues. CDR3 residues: CATEREGHYEQYV. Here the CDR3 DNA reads TGTGCCACCGAGCGGGAGGGCCACTACGAGCAGTACGTC.

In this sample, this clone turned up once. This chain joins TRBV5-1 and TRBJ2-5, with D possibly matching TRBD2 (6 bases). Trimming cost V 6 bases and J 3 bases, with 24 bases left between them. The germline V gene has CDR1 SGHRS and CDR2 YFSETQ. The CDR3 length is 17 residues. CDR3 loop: CASMRREGVSGEETQYF. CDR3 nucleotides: TGCGCCAGCATGAGGCGGGAAGGGGTTAGTGGAGAAGAGACCCAGTACTTC.

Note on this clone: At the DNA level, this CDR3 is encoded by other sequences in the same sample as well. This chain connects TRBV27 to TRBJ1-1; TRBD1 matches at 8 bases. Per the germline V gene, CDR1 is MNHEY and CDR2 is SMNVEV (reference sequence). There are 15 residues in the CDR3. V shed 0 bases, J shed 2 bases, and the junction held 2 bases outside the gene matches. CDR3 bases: TGTGCCAGCAGTTTATCGGGACAGGCAAACACTGAAGCTTTCTTT. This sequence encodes CASSLSGQANTEAFF.

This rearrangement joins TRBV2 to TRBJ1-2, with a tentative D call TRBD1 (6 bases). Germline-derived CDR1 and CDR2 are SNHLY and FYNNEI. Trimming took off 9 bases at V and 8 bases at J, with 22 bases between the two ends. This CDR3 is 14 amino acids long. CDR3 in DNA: TGTGCCAGTACACTAGAGACAGGACAAGGAGGCTACACCTTC. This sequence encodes CASTLETGQGGYTF.

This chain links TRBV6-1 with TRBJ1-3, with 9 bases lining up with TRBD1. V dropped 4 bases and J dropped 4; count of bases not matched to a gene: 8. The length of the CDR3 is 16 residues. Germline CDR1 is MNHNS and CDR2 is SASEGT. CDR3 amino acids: CASSALRDRVGNTIYF. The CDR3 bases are TGTGCCAGCAGTGCTCTCCGGGACAGGGTAGGAAACACCATATATTTT.

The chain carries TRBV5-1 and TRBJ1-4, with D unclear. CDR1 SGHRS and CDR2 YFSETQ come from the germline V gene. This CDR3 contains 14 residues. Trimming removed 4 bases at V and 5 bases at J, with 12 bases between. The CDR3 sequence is CASSDRAPNEKLFF. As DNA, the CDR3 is TGCGCCAGCAGCGACCGGGCCCCAAATGAAAAACTGTTTTTT. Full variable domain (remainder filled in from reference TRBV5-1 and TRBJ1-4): KAGVTQTPRYLIKTRGQQVTLSCSPISGHRSVSWYQQTPGQGLQFLFEYFSETQRNKGNFPGRFSGRQFSNSRSEMNVSTLELGDSALYLCASSDRAPNEKLFFGSGTQLSVL.

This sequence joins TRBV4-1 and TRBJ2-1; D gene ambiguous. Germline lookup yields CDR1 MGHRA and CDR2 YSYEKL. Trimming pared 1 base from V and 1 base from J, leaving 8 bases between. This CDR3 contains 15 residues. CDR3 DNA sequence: TGCGCCAGCAGCCAAGTATCCCCTTCCTACAATGAGCAGTTCTTC. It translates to CASSQVSPSYNEQFF.

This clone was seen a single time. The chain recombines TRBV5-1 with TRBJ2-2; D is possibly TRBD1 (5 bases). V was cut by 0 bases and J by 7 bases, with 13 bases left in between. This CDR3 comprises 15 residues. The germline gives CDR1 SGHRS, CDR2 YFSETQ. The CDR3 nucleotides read TGCGCCAGCAGCTTGGATAAAGACAGCCTCGGGGAGCTGTTTTTT. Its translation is CASSLDKDSLGELFF. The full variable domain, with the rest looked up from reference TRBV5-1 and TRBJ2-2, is KAGVTQTPRYLIKTRGQQVTLSCSPISGHRSVSWYQQTPGQGLQFLFEYFSETQRNKGNFPGRFSGRQFSNSRSEMNVSTLELGDSALYLCASSLDKDSLGELFFGEGSRLTVL.

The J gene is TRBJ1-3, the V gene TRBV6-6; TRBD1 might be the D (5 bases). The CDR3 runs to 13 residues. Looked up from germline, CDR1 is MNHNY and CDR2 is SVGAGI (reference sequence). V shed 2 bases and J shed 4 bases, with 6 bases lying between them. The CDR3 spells CASSYRGGNTIYF. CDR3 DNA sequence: TGTGCCAGCAGTTACAGGGGAGGAAACACCATATATTTT.

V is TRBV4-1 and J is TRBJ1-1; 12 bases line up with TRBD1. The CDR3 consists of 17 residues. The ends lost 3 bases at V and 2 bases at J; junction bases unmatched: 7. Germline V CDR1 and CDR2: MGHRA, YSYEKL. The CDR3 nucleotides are TGCGCCAGCAGCCATCTGGGACAGGGGGCTATAAACACTGAAGCTTTCTTT. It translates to CASSHLGQGAINTEAFF.

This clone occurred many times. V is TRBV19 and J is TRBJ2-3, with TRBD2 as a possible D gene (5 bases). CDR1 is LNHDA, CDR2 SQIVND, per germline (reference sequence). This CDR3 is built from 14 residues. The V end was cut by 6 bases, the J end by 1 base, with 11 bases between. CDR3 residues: CASRLVGGTDTQYF. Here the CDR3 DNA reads TGTGCCAGTAGACTAGTCGGGGGCACAGATACGCAGTATTTT.

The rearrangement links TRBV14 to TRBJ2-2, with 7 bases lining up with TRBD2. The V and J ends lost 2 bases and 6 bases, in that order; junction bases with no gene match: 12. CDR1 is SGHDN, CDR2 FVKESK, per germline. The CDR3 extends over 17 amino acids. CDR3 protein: CASSQTGGFWRPGELFF. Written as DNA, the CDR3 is TGTGCCAGCAGCCAAACGGGGGGTTTCTGGCGACCCGGGGAGCTGTTTTTT.

The CDR3: CSVESERPLRNEQFF. CDR3 DNA sequence: TGCAGCGTTGAATCAGAGCGGCCTCTCCGCAATGAGCAGTTCTTC. The V call is TRBV29-1, the J call TRBJ2-1; TRBD2 might be the D (5 bases). Germline loops: CDR1 SQVTM, CDR2 ANQGSEA. V was clipped by 2 bases and J by 6 bases, with 17 bases between them. This CDR3 comprises 15 residues.

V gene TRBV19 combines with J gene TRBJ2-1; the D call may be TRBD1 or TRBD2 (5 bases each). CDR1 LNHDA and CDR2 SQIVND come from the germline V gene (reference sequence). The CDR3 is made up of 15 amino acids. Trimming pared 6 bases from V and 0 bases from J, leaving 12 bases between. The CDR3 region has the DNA TGTGCCAGTAGCCCGGGACCGAACTCCTACAATGAGCAGTTCTTC. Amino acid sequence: CASSPGPNSYNEQFF.

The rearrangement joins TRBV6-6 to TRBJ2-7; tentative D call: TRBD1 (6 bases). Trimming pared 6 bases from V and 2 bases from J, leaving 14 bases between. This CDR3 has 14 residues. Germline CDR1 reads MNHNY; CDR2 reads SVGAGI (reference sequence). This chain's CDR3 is CASRQTGSTYEQYF. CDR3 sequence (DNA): TGTGCCAGCAGACAAACAGGGTCCACCTACGAGCAGTACTTC.

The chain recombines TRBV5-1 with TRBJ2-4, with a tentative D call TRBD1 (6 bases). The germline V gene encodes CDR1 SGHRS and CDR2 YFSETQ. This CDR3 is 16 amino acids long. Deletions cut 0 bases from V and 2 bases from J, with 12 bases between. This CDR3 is CASSLVQGLTKNIQYF. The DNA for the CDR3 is TGCGCCAGCAGCTTGGTACAGGGCCTAACCAAAAACATTCAGTACTTC.

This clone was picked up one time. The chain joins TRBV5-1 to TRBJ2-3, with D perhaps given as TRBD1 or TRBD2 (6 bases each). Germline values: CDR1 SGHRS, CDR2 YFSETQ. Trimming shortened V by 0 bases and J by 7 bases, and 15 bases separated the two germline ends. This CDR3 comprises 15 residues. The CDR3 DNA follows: TGCGCCAGCAGCTTGGACGGGAGCAGGGACAATACGCAGTATTTT. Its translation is CASSLDGSRDNTQYF.

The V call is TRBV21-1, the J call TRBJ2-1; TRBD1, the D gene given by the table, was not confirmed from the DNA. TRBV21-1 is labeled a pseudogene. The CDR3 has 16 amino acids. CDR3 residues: CASSKDPDRVYNEQFF. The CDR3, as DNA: TGTGCCAGCAGCAAAGATCCCGACAGGGTATACAATGAGCAGTTCTTC.

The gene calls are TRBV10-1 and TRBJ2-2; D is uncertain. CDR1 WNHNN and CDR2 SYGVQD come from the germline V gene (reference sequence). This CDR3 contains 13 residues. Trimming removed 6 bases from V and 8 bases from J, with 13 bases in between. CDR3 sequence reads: CASRQSNVGELFF. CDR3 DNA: TGCGCCAGCAGACAATCTAACGTTGGGGAGCTGTTTTTT.

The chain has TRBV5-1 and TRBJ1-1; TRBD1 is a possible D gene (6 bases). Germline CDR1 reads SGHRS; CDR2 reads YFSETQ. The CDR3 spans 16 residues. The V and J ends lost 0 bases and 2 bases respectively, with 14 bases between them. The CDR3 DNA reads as TGCGCCAGCAGCTTGGACCCTGGACAGACAAACACTGAAGCTTTCTTT. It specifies CASSLDPGQTNTEAFF.